The 3 T cell receptor beta chains below all came from one sample that was sequenced in a study of shared clonotypes between healthy human individuals. Naive CD8 cells comprised CD45RO-negative, CCR7-positively selected cells, excluding terminally differentiated effector memory CD45RA+ cells. Repertoires were generated with immunoSEQ multiplex PCR, while TCRdb's copy carries only in-frame clones and drops some. The repertoire holds some 1,900,000 clones, with about 95% as singletons. The sample taken for sequencing was naive CD8+ T cells sorted from blood. These TCRs come from a man aged 18 to 29 in good health.

This chain connects TRBV2 to TRBJ2-7; D call uncertain. CDR1 and CDR2 (germline): SNHLY, FYNNEI. V was pared by 7 bases and J by 4 bases, with 11 bases between. The CDR3 runs to 12 residues. The DNA of the CDR3 is TGTGCCAGCACGCTCGACGGGTACGAGCAGTACTTC. Encoded protein: CASTLDGYEQYF.

The chain has TRBV29-1 and TRBJ2-2; D is possibly TRBD2 (5 bases). Germline V gene lookup returns CDR1 SQVTM and CDR2 ANQGSEA. V lost 5 bases and J 4 bases, leaving 11 bases between the germline ends. This CDR3 has 13 residues. CDR3 loop: CSVTWAGTGELFF. The CDR3 DNA is TGCAGCGTTACTTGGGCGGGCACCGGGGAGCTGTTTTTT.

CDR3 in amino acids: CASSVYGLAGEETQYF. As DNA, the CDR3 is TGTGCCAGCAGCGTCTACGGACTAGCGGGAGAGGAGACCCAGTACTTC. The V and J genes are TRBV9 and TRBJ2-5, with 13 bases that match TRBD2. CDR1 SGDLS and CDR2 YYNGEE come from the germline V gene. The CDR3 extends over 16 amino acids. The V and J ends lost 2 bases and 5 bases, in that order; junction bases with no gene match: 6.